The clone carrying this TCR beta chain appeared a few times. Its antigen is still unknown. One entry per CDR3 protein results from TCRdb running MiXCR on the reads. The sample lists some 800,000 distinct CDR3 sequences; about 31% were seen once. The source of the sample is a study of T cell repertoires in cytomegalovirus infection. The CDR3 sequence is 15 residues long. Trimming took 7 bases from V and 4 from J, leaving 18 bases between them. Germline V gene lookup returns CDR1 MNHNS and CDR2 SASEGT. The sample in question was cultured CD8+ T cells from PBMCs, obtained from culture after CMV antigen stimulation. The chain couples TRBV6-1 to TRBJ2-3; perhaps D is TRBD1 or TRBD2 (5 bases each). The receptor was derived from a human donor in good health (CMV status not recorded). Some clones in this sample may be carry-over from other donors' samples. The CDR3 is CASTRGPLEADTQYF. Written as DNA, the CDR3 is TGTGCCAGCACCCGGGGCCCCCTTGAGGCAGATACGCAGTATTTT.